This TCR beta chain was recovered during a study of cytomegalovirus exposure and HLA in healthy donors. Overall study context: The study's early data release held 75 million to 95 million unique TCRs from HLA-typed donors. Study results and limitations: Productive status was seen about 87% or about 30% of the time for most TCR beta V segments in an earlier analysis. The authors judged a highly shared variant cluster likely a sequencing artifact.

With 4 bases clipped from V and 0 bases from J, the junction kept 12 bases outside the gene matches. The germline V gene has CDR1 SGHDT and CDR2 YYEEEE. This CDR3 region has 18 residues. PCR employed 60 Vbeta and 13 Jbeta primers. In the authors' methods: Approximately 72 million unique TCR beta chains, roughly 11 million of them shared, were counted by a later analysis. The protocol was immunoSEQ multiplex PCR, while the TCRdb copy is restricted to in-frame clones and leaves out a portion. D and trimming were read from the DNA, whereas the V and J calls and clone size are those reported in that table. The repertoire holds more than 95,000 clones, with more than 75% as singletons. On this clone itself: Antigen: not known.

V gene TRBV5-6 combines with J gene TRBJ1-2, with 10 nucleotides matching TRBD1. The receptor's source is a woman aged 40 to 50 in good health and CMV-seronegative. The material sequenced was PBMCs. This CDR3 is CASSPLEGTGATNYGYTF. CDR3 DNA: TGTGCCAGCAGCCCCCTAGAGGGGACAGGGGCCACTAACTATGGCTACACCTTC.